The 20 T cell receptor beta chains given below trace back to one sample, sequenced in a study of lymphopenia after photon versus proton radiotherapy. The table came from immunoSEQ multiplex PCR; TCRdb's copy has only in-frame clones and leaves some out. The sample lists 10,000 to 15,000 clones; around 92% were seen once. The input for sequencing was peripheral blood, taken from a patient treated with proton-based radiotherapy. These receptors originate from a man between 60 and 75 years old with pancreatic cancer.

The CDR3 region is CASSLAGAFGQPQHF. Written as DNA, the CDR3 is TGTGCCAGCAGCTTGGCAGGGGCTTTTGGTCAGCCCCAGCATTTT. V and J are TRBV5-6 and TRBJ1-5; tentative D call: TRBD1 (6 bases). Germline-derived CDR1 and CDR2 are SGHDT and YYEEEE. This CDR3 contains 15 residues. V dropped 0 bases and J dropped 6 bases, with 13 bases sitting between them.

The rearrangement links TRBV10-2 to TRBJ1-4, with D uncertain. V lost 6 bases to trimming and J lost 7 bases, with 15 bases between them. Germline V gene sequence: CDR1 WSHSY, CDR2 SAAADI. The CDR3 sequence is 14 residues long. CDR3 nucleotide sequence: TGCGCCAGCAGCGAGACCCCGCGGGCTGAAAAACTGTTTTTT. This encodes CASSETPRAEKLFF.

The rearrangement uses TRBV11-1 and TRBJ2-7; D not resolved. V was cut by 9 bases and J by 7 bases, with 10 bases left in between. Germline CDR1 reads SGHAT; CDR2 reads FQDESV (reference sequence). The CDR3 has 10 amino acids. This CDR3 is CASLLREQYF. In DNA, the CDR3 is TGTGCCAGTTTGCTCCGGGAGCAGTACTTC.

The rearrangement joins TRBV5-1 to TRBJ2-1; D gene unclear. Deletions cut 2 bases from V and 7 bases from J, with 16 bases between. Germline V lookup: CDR1 SGHRS, CDR2 YFSETQ. This CDR3 is 15 amino acids long. CDR3 sequence (DNA): TGCGCCAGCAGCTTCTCAATTGGCGGCCCGAATGAGCAGTTCTTC. The encoded protein is CASSFSIGGPNEQFF.

The CDR3 loop is CASSSKSTGFLRHEQFF. The CDR3 bases are TGTGCCAGCAGCTCAAAATCGACAGGGTTTCTTCGGCATGAGCAGTTCTTC. The rearrangement joins TRBV21-1 to TRBJ2-1; the table's TRBD1 call for D was not verified on the DNA. TRBV21-1 is noted as a pseudogene. The CDR3 extends over 17 amino acids.

The genes are TRBV9 and TRBJ1-1, with D perhaps matching TRBD1 (5 bases). With 0 bases removed from V and 3 bases from J, the gap between germline ends came to 12 bases. Germline V gene data show CDR1 as SGDLS and CDR2 as YYNGEE. The CDR3 is 15 amino acids. The CDR3 spells CASSVEGILHTEAFF. CDR3 nucleotide sequence: TGTGCCAGCAGCGTAGAGGGGATCCTCCACACTGAAGCTTTCTTT.

V is TRBV27 and J is TRBJ2-7; D uncertain. The V gene's germline CDR1 is MNHEY and CDR2 SMNVEV (reference sequence). The germline V and J ends were trimmed by 6 bases and 6 bases, with 15 bases remaining between them. This CDR3 is built from 13 residues. The CDR3 loop is CASRRLLNGEQYF. The CDR3 bases are TGTGCCAGCAGGCGACTGTTGAACGGCGAGCAGTACTTC.

In nucleotides, the CDR3 is TGTGCCAGCAGGCGACCACGGGGGGGAAATGAAAAACTGTTTTTT. Amino acids: CASRRPRGGNEKLFF. The chain has TRBV28 and TRBJ1-4, with a tentative D call TRBD1 (5 bases). V lost 6 bases, J lost 5 bases, and 16 bases lay in between. The CDR3 is 15 residues long. The germline gives CDR1 MDHEN, CDR2 SYDVKM.

CDR3 region: CASSRDRFAGSSTDTQYF. CDR3 in DNA: TGTGCCAGCAGCCGGGATCGGTTTGCGGGGTCTAGCACAGATACGCAGTATTTT. This chain uses TRBV7-2 with TRBJ2-3, with D maybe TRBD2 (6 bases). The germline V gene has CDR1 SGHTA and CDR2 FQGNSA. This CDR3 comprises 18 residues. V lost 5 bases to trimming and J lost 0 bases, with 21 bases between them.

The J gene is TRBJ2-5, the V gene TRBV6-6; maybe TRBD2 (5 bases). The CDR3 is 13 amino acids. Trimming removed 4 bases at V and 5 bases at J, with 11 bases between. CDR1 is MNHNY, CDR2 SVGAGI, per germline (reference sequence). The CDR3 loop is CASSSSGGETQYF. DNA for the CDR3: TGTGCCAGCAGTTCGAGCGGCGGGGAGACCCAGTACTTC.

The chain uses TRBV28 and TRBJ2-1, with D possibly being TRBD1 (6 bases). V dropped 7 bases and J dropped 0 bases, with 19 bases sitting between them. CDR1 and CDR2 from the germline V gene are MDHEN and SYDVKM. The CDR3 covers 17 residues. CDR3: CASTPARGKSSYNEQFF. The DNA for the CDR3 is TGTGCCAGCACCCCGGCAAGGGGGAAGAGCTCCTACAATGAGCAGTTCTTC.

This chain links TRBV19 with TRBJ2-6, with D uncertain. Trimming shortened V by 5 bases and J by 2 bases, and 16 bases separated the two germline ends. CDR3 length equals 17 residues. Germline loops: CDR1 LNHDA, CDR2 SQIVND (reference sequence). Here the CDR3 DNA reads TGTGCCAGTAGTTCCCCTCCCCGAGGTACTGGGGCCAACGTCCTGACTTTC. This sequence encodes CASSSPPRGTGANVLTF.

The chain uses TRBV5-1 and TRBJ2-1; D may be TRBD2 (6 bases). This CDR3 comprises 15 residues. Trimming shortened V by 2 bases and J by 7 bases, and 16 bases separated the two germline ends. Germline V lookup: CDR1 SGHRS, CDR2 YFSETQ. CDR3 in DNA: TGCGCCAGCAGCTTCATGTTAGCGGATACAAATGAGCAGTTCTTC. Protein sequence: CASSFMLADTNEQFF.

The sample holds one count of this clone. V is TRBV2 and J is TRBJ1-2; D perhaps matches TRBD1 (5 bases). V was pared by 3 bases and J by 4 bases, with 9 bases between. This CDR3 has 13 residues. Germline values: CDR1 SNHLY, CDR2 FYNNEI. In DNA form, the CDR3 reads TGTGCCAGCAGTGAGGGGGAGCCCTATGGCTACACCTTC. It translates to CASSEGEPYGYTF.

The J gene is TRBJ1-2, the V gene TRBV11-2, with 8 positions matching TRBD1. Germline assignment: CDR1 SGHAT and CDR2 FQNNGV. This CDR3 spans 14 amino acids. After removal of 5 bases from V and 6 bases from J, the junction contained 8 bases not matched to a gene. In DNA form, the CDR3 reads TGTGCCAGCAGCGTATTTCGGACAGGGAATGGCTACACCTTC. Translated: CASSVFRTGNGYTF.

The J gene is TRBJ2-1, the V gene TRBV19, with a possible D match to TRBD2 (5 bases). V was cut by 4 bases and J by 7 bases, with 14 bases left in between. The CDR3 is 14 amino acids. Germline assignment: CDR1 LNHDA and CDR2 SQIVND (reference sequence). The CDR3 is CASSRLAGNNEQFF. CDR3 in DNA: TGTGCCAGTAGTAGGCTAGCTGGGAATAATGAGCAGTTCTTC.

This chain joins TRBV5-6 and TRBJ2-7; D not certain. The V end was cut by 0 bases, the J end by 0 bases, with 7 bases between. The CDR3 spans 14 residues. Per the germline V gene, CDR1 is SGHDT and CDR2 is YYEEEE. CDR3 amino acids: CASSLAGTSYEQYF. CDR3 DNA sequence: TGTGCCAGCAGCTTGGCGGGCACCTCCTACGAGCAGTACTTC.

The chain uses TRBV5-6 and TRBJ1-1; the D gene is possibly TRBD1 (6 bases). CDR1 and CDR2 (germline): SGHDT, YYEEEE. CDR3 length: 15 amino acids. Trimming pared 1 base from V and 3 bases from J, leaving 13 bases between. CDR3 sequence reads: CASSLRGPRYTEAFF. In nucleotides, the CDR3 is TGTGCCAGCAGCTTGCGGGGGCCCCGCTACACTGAAGCTTTCTTT.

The CDR3 sequence: CASSLGSSSGDTQYF. Written as DNA, the CDR3 is TGCGCCAGCAGCTTGGGGTCTAGCTCGGGCGATACGCAGTATTTT. The chain combines TRBV5-1 with TRBJ2-3, with D possibly being TRBD2 (5 bases). CDR3 length: 15 amino acids. V lost 0 bases and J 6 bases, leaving 14 bases between the germline ends. From germline, CDR1 is SGHRS and CDR2 YFSETQ. Using reference TRBV5-1 and TRBJ2-3 for the parts outside the CDR3, the full variable domain is KAGVTQTPRYLIKTRGQQVTLSCSPISGHRSVSWYQQTPGQGLQFLFEYFSETQRNKGNFPGRFSGRQFSNSRSEMNVSTLELGDSALYLCASSLGSSSGDTQYFGPGTRLTVL.

The sample holds a few counts of this clone. The V and J genes are TRBV27 and TRBJ2-2; the D call may be TRBD1 or TRBD2 (5 bases each). CDR3 size: 12 residues. The germline CDR1 and CDR2 sequences are MNHEY and SMNVEV (reference sequence). V was pared by 10 bases and J by 8 bases, with 14 bases between. For the CDR3, the DNA is TGTGCCACCAGGGAGTTTATGGGGGAGCTGTTTTTT. Amino acids: CATREFMGELFF.